This T cell receptor beta chain appears in the sequencing data of a study of blood T cell repertoires in COVID-19. Data came from immunoSEQ multiplex PCR; TCRdb stores just in-frame clones and leaves some out. This sample has 220,000 or so clones, with approximately 80% found just once. Trimming cost V 5 bases and J 5 bases; bases outside gene matches: 10. Germline V gene sequence: CDR1 LGHNA, CDR2 YNFKEQ. This CDR3 has 16 amino acids. Source material: peripheral blood. The chain is built from TRBV4-2 and TRBJ2-5; the match to TRBD2 covers 11 bases. This receptor was taken from an elderly woman with acute or convalescent COVID-19. The CDR3 is CASSAGSGGAAETQYF. The CDR3 DNA is TGTGCCAGCAGCGCCGGTAGCGGGGGGGCCGCCGAGACCCAGTACTTC.